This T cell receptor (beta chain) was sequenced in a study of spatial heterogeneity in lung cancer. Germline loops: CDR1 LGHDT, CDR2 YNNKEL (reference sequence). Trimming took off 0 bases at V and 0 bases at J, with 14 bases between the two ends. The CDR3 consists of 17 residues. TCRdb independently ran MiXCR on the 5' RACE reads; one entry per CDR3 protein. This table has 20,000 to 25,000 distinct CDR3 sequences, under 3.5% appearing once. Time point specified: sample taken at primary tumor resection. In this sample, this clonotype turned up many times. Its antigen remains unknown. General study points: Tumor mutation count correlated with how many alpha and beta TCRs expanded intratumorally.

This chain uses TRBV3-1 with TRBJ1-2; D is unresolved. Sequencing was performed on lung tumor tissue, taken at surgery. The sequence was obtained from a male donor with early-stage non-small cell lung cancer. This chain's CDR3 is CASSQDLLLQSNYGYTF. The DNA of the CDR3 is TGTGCCAGCAGCCAAGACCTTCTCCTTCAATCTAACTATGGCTACACCTTC.